A single sample gave rise to the 27 T cell receptor beta chains below, sequenced in a study of cytomegalovirus exposure and HLA in healthy donors. Both 60 Vbeta primers and 13 Jbeta primers went into the PCR. TCRdb keeps only in-frame clones here, not all; method: immunoSEQ multiplex PCR. The sample contains about 140,000 clones, just over 65% of which appear only once. The sample was PBMCs. The receptors shown here come from a woman aged 60-75 years in good health and CMV-seronegative.

In this sample, this clone turned up a few times. V and J are TRBV11-3 and TRBJ2-1; TRBD2 is a possible D gene (5 bases). Germline CDR1 SGHNT, CDR2 YENEEA. V was pared by 2 bases and J by 5 bases, with 10 bases between. The CDR3 totals 14 residues. For the CDR3, the DNA is TGTGCCAGCAGCTTAAGGACGAGGGACAATGAGCAGTTCTTC. It is translated as CASSLRTRDNEQFF.

This chain connects TRBV7-2 to TRBJ1-2; possibly TRBD1 for D (5 bases). Germline V gene data show CDR1 as SGHTA and CDR2 as FQGNSA. V was pared by 2 bases and J by 4 bases, with 14 bases between. The CDR3 extends over 15 amino acids. The CDR3 loop reads CASSLSLTARYGYTF. For the CDR3, the DNA is TGTGCCAGCAGCTTAAGTCTGACAGCCCGCTATGGCTACACCTTC.

This chain joins TRBV9 and TRBJ2-1; 8 bases align to TRBD2. Germline trimming cut 6 bases from V and 8 bases from J; bases unmatched to any gene: 13. CDR1 is SGDLS, CDR2 YYNGEE, per germline. The CDR3 covers 15 residues. The CDR3 DNA sequence: TGTGCCAGCAACCCATTTCGAGGTAGCGGGGATGAGCAGTTCTTC. Residues: CASNPFRGSGDEQFF.

The chain has TRBV19 and TRBJ2-1; the match to TRBD2 covers 12 bases. CDR1 and CDR2 from the germline V gene are LNHDA and SQIVND (reference sequence). The CDR3 length is 14 residues. V gave up 2 bases and J gave up 9 bases; unmatched junction bases: 2. CDR3 nucleotide sequence: TGTGCCAGTAGTATATCTAGCGGGAGGGGTGAGCAGTTCTTC. The encoded protein is CASSISSGRGEQFF.

J is TRBJ2-1 and V is TRBV7-2; possibly TRBD1 for D (6 bases). Trimming pared 1 base from V and 0 bases from J, leaving 16 bases between. This CDR3 is built from 18 residues. Germline V lookup: CDR1 SGHTA, CDR2 FQGNSA. This CDR3 reads CASSLVGGRTFSYNEQFF. The CDR3 DNA reads TGTGCCAGCAGCTTAGTAGGGGGACGCACGTTCTCCTACAATGAGCAGTTCTTC.

The rearrangement uses TRBV5-4 and TRBJ1-2; TRBD1 matches at 12 bases. CDR3 length: 16 amino acids. V shed 0 bases, J shed 8 bases, and the junction held 8 bases outside the gene matches. The germline V gene has CDR1 SGHNT and CDR2 YYREEE (reference sequence). CDR3 DNA sequence: TGTGCCAGCAGCTTGGCCGCGGGACAGGGGGCTAGAGGCTACACCTTC. This encodes CASSLAAGQGARGYTF.

V is TRBV28 and J is TRBJ2-3; possibly TRBD2 for D (7 bases). V lost 2 bases and J lost 4, with 13 bases in between. The CDR3 length is 15 residues. Germline lookup yields CDR1 MDHEN and CDR2 SYDVKM. The DNA of the CDR3 is TGTGCCAGCAGTTTAGGGGGGGCCCGCCCAGATACGCAGTATTTT. Amino acids: CASSLGGARPDTQYF.

The chain carries TRBV7-9 and TRBJ1-4, with a tentative D call TRBD1 (6 bases). From germline, CDR1 is SEHNR and CDR2 FQNEAQ (reference sequence). CDR3 size: 16 residues. V was pared by 1 base and J by 7 bases, with 16 bases between. This CDR3 is CASSLVTGGSSEKLFF. DNA for the CDR3: TGTGCCAGCAGCTTAGTGACGGGGGGCTCGAGTGAAAAACTGTTTTTT.

The chain uses TRBV7-2 and TRBJ2-5, with 7 bases aligning to TRBD1. Germline V gene data show CDR1 as SGHTA and CDR2 as FQGNSA. Trimming cost V 1 base and J 10 bases; bases outside gene matches: 12. The CDR3 consists of 15 residues. The CDR3, as DNA: TGTGCCAGCAGCTTAGGAGCGAGGGGGACAGTGGGCCAGTACTTC. It codes for CASSLGARGTVGQYF.

CDR3 residues: CASSLFFLADTQYF. The CDR3 DNA reads TGCGCCAGCAGCCTATTCTTTCTTGCGGATACGCAGTATTTT. V gene TRBV4-3 combines with J gene TRBJ2-3; D unresolved. The CDR3 runs 14 residues. CDR1 and CDR2 from the germline V gene are LGHNA and YSLEER. Deletions cut 4 bases from V and 6 bases from J, with 14 bases between.

The rearrangement joins TRBV10-3 to TRBJ1-1; D is possibly TRBD1 (5 bases). Deletions cut 0 bases from V and 0 bases from J, with 8 bases between. There are 15 residues in the CDR3. Looked up from germline, CDR1 is ENHRY and CDR2 is SYGVKD. The CDR3 DNA reads as TGTGCCATCAGTGAGTCGGCGGGGGTGAACACTGAAGCTTTCTTT. This encodes CAISESAGVNTEAFF.

This clone occurred a few times. This rearrangement joins TRBV5-8 to TRBJ2-5; tentative D call: TRBD1 (5 bases). CDR3 length: 17 amino acids. V was pared by 6 bases and J by 0 bases, with 21 bases between. CDR1 and CDR2 (germline): SGHTS, YDEGEE. DNA for the CDR3: TGTGCCAGCAACCTTCTCCCAGGGATCCTGTACCAAGAGACCCAGTACTTC. It encodes CASNLLPGILYQETQYF.

The J gene is TRBJ2-7, the V gene TRBV6-1; 10 positions match TRBD2. V dropped 6 bases and J dropped 4; count of bases not matched to a gene: 6. The CDR3 spans 14 residues. Germline loops: CDR1 MNHNS, CDR2 SASEGT. The CDR3 is CASRNERGGYEQYF. CDR3 sequence (DNA): TGTGCCAGCAGGAACGAGCGGGGGGGGTACGAGCAGTACTTC.

This chain connects TRBV28 to TRBJ2-7; TRBD1 is a possible D gene (5 bases). V lost 5 bases, J lost 2 bases, and 7 bases lay in between. The CDR3 contains 12 residues. Germline V gene lookup returns CDR1 MDHEN and CDR2 SYDVKM. CDR3 sequence (DNA): TGTGCCAGCAGTCAGGGCGCCTACGAGCAGTACTTC. Its protein is CASSQGAYEQYF.

This clone turned up a few times. V is TRBV18 and J is TRBJ1-5; D gene uncertain. V was shortened by 1 base and J by 0 bases, with 7 bases between the two germline ends. Per the germline V gene, CDR1 is KGHSH and CDR2 is LQKENI. The CDR3 consists of 15 residues. The CDR3 DNA sequence: TGTGCCAGCTCACCACGGCAGATTAGCAATCAGCCCCAGCATTTT. It is translated as CASSPRQISNQPQHF.

This clone was detected a few times. This chain joins TRBV19 and TRBJ2-4; TRBD2 agrees at 9 bases. The CDR3 has 18 residues. CDR1 is LNHDA, CDR2 SQIVND, per germline (reference sequence). V shed 4 bases and J 1 base; nucleotides not matched to a gene: 11. Here the CDR3 DNA reads TGTGCCAGTAGTAGCGGGGGGGGGATTGGTACGGCCAAAAACATTCAGTACTTC. Translated, it gives CASSSGGGIGTAKNIQYF.

Details on this clone: Other DNA sequences from this sample encode an identical CDR3 as well. V and J are TRBV7-2 and TRBJ1-6; tentatively, D is TRBD1 (5 bases). Between the trimmed V and J ends, which lost 1 base and 9 bases, there was a span of 13 bases. CDR3 length: 15 amino acids. Per germline, CDR1 SGHTA and CDR2 FQGNSA. The CDR3 spells CASSLEVRVGSPLHF. CDR3 sequence (DNA): TGTGCCAGCAGCTTAGAGGTCAGGGTTGGTTCACCCCTCCACTTT.

This clone was detected only once. The chain couples TRBV7-9 to TRBJ1-1; a possible D gene is TRBD1 (6 bases). This CDR3 is 15 amino acids long. V dropped 1 base and J dropped 6 bases, with 15 bases sitting between them. Germline CDR1 is SEHNR and CDR2 is FQNEAQ (reference sequence). The CDR3 DNA is TGTGCCAGCAGCTTAGGGTCAGGGGATTGGGCTGAAGCTTTCTTT. Amino acids: CASSLGSGDWAEAFF. The complete variable domain, with remaining parts taken from reference TRBV7-9 and TRBJ1-1, reads DTGVSQNPRHKITKRGQNVTFRCDPISEHNRLYWYRQTLGQGPEFLTYFQNEAQLEKSRLLSDRFSAERPKGSFSTLEIQRTEQGDSAMYLCASSLGSGDWAEAFFGQGTRLTVV.

This CDR3 is CASSKRGGGTDTQYF. The CDR3, as DNA: TGTGCCAGCAGCAAACGGGGGGGAGGCACAGATACGCAGTATTTT. The rearrangement joins TRBV14 to TRBJ2-3, with 8 bases matching TRBD2. Germline CDR1 and CDR2: SGHDN and FVKESK. The CDR3 sequence is 15 residues long. J gave up 1 base and V 5 bases, and 5 bases lay outside the gene matches.

V usage is TRBV5-1 and J usage is TRBJ2-5; TRBD2 is a possible D gene (6 bases). The germline gives CDR1 SGHRS, CDR2 YFSETQ. The CDR3 runs 15 residues. Trimming left V 0 bases short and J 3 bases short, with 12 bases between. The CDR3 sequence: CASSLGRREEETQYF. The CDR3 DNA is TGCGCCAGCAGCTTGGGAAGGAGGGAGGAAGAGACCCAGTACTTC.

This clone has only a few counts. The gene calls are TRBV7-2 and TRBJ1-1; D is uncertain. V was shortened by 2 bases and J by 0 bases, with 4 bases between the two germline ends. Germline V gives CDR1 SGHTA, CDR2 FQGNSA. This CDR3 is built from 13 residues. CDR3 amino acids: CASSLSLNTEAFF. The CDR3 DNA reads TGTGCCAGCAGCTTATCATTGAACACTGAAGCTTTCTTT.

The chain couples TRBV5-4 to TRBJ1-1, with D perhaps matching TRBD1 (5 bases). CDR1 is SGHNT, CDR2 YYREEE, per germline (reference sequence). The CDR3 is made up of 16 amino acids. Trimming cost V 4 bases and J 1 base, with 17 bases left between them. CDR3 in DNA: TGTGCCAGCAGCCTTGACCCAGGGCCGGCGAACACTGAAGCTTTCTTT. Translating it yields CASSLDPGPANTEAFF.

The chain has TRBV5-1 and TRBJ2-3, with a possible D match to TRBD2 (6 bases). Germline V CDR1 and CDR2: SGHRS, YFSETQ. The CDR3 runs to 13 residues. Trimming stripped 7 bases from V and 4 bases from J, with 13 bases between. The CDR3 protein is CASHYGSPDTQYF. CDR3 sequence (DNA): TGCGCCAGCCACTACGGGAGCCCAGATACGCAGTATTTT.

This clone has more than one count but fewer than ten. The chain is built from TRBV19 and TRBJ2-5, with 8 bases matching TRBD2. Germline V gene data show CDR1 as LNHDA and CDR2 as SQIVND (reference sequence). This CDR3 has 15 residues. Trimming at V came to 4 bases and at J to 4 bases, leaving 8 bases not matched to a gene. The CDR3 spells CASSTTTSGRETQYF. As DNA, the CDR3 is TGTGCCAGTAGTACGACTACTAGCGGCAGAGAGACCCAGTACTTC.

The rearrangement joins TRBV5-5 to TRBJ2-7; 8 bases are shared with TRBD1. The V gene's germline CDR1 is SGHKS and CDR2 YYEKEE (reference sequence). V lost 1 base and J lost 5; bases outside the gene matches: 5. CDR3 length: 14 amino acids. The CDR3 sequence: CASSLRRGQHEQYF. In nucleotides, the CDR3 is TGTGCCAGCAGCTTGCGCAGGGGGCAACACGAGCAGTACTTC. The full variable domain, with the rest looked up from reference TRBV5-5 and TRBJ2-7, is DAGVTQSPTHLIKTRGQQVTLRCSPISGHKSVSWYQQVLGQGPQFIFQYYEKEERGRGNFPDRFSARQFPNYSSELNVNALLLGDSALYLCASSLRRGQHEQYFGPGTRLTVT.

The rearrangement joins TRBV5-1 to TRBJ2-3; D gene ambiguous. The germline V gene has CDR1 SGHRS and CDR2 YFSETQ. The V gene lost 4 bases and the J gene lost 0 bases, with 9 bases spanning the gap. CDR3 length: 14 amino acids. CDR3 region: CASSARSSTDTQYF. For the CDR3, the DNA is TGCGCCAGCAGCGCGCGTTCTAGCACAGATACGCAGTATTTT.

V usage is TRBV29-1 and J usage is TRBJ1-1; perhaps TRBD1 as D (6 bases). V lost 6 bases, J lost 1 base, and 12 bases lay in between. The CDR3 runs 13 residues. From germline, CDR1 is SQVTM and CDR2 ANQGSEA. The CDR3 DNA follows: TGCAGCGTGACCGACAGGCGGAACACTGAAGCTTTCTTT. As protein: CSVTDRRNTEAFF.